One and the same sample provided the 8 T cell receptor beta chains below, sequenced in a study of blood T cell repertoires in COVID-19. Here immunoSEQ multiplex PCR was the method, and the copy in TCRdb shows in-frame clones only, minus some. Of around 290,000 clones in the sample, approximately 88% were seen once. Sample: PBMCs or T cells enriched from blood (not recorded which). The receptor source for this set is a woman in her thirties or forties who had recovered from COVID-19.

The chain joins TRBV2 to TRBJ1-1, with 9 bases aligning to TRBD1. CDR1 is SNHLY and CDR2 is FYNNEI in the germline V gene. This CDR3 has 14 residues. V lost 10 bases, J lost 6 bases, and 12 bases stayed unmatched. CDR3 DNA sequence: TGTGCCACCACGCCGGGACAGGGTATATCTGAAGCTTTCTTT. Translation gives CATTPGQGISEAFF.

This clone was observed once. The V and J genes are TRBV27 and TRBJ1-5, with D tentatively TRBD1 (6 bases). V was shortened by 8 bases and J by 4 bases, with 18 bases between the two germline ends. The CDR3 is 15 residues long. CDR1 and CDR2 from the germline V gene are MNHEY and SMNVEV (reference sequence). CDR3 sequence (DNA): TGTGCCAGCGGGGTATCCCGGGACAATAATCAGCCCCAGCATTTT. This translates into CASGVSRDNNQPQHF.

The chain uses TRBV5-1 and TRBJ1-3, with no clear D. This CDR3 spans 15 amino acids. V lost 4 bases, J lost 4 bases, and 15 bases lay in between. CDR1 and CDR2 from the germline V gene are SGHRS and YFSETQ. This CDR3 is CASSASGSWGNTIYF. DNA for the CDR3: TGCGCCAGCAGCGCAAGTGGTAGTTGGGGAAACACCATATATTTT. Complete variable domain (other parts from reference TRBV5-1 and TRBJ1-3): KAGVTQTPRYLIKTRGQQVTLSCSPISGHRSVSWYQQTPGQGLQFLFEYFSETQRNKGNFPGRFSGRQFSNSRSEMNVSTLELGDSALYLCASSASGSWGNTIYFGEGSWLTVV.

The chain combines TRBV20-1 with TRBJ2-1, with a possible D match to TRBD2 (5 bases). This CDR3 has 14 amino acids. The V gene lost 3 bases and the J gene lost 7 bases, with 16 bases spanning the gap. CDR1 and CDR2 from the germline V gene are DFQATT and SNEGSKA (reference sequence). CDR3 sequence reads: CSASRLGPGNEQFF. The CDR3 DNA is TGCAGTGCTAGTAGACTGGGCCCGGGGAATGAGCAGTTCTTC.

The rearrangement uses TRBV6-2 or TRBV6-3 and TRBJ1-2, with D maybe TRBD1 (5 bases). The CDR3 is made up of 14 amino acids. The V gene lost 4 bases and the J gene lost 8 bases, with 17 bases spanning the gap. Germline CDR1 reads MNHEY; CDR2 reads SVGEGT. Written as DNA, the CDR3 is TGTGCCAGCAGTTTGACGACAGACACCTTGGGCTACACCTTC. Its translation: CASSLTTDTLGYTF.

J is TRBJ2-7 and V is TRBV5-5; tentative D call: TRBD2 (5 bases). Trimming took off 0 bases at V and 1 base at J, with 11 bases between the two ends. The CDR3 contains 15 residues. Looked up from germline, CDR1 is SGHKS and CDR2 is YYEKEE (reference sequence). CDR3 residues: CASSLGLTGSYEQYF. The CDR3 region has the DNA TGTGCCAGCAGCTTGGGACTTACGGGATCCTACGAGCAGTACTTC.

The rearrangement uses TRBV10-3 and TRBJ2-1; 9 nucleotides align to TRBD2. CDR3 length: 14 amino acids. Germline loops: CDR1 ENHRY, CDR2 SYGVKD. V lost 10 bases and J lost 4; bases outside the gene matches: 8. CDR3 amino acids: CASRLAEEYNEQFF. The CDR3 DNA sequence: TGTGCCAGTAGACTAGCGGAAGAATACAATGAGCAGTTCTTC.

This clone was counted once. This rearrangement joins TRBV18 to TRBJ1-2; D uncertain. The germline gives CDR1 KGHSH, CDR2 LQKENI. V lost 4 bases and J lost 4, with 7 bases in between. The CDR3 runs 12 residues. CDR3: CASSQQSYGYTF. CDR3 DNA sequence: TGTGCCAGCTCACAACAGTCCTATGGCTACACCTTC. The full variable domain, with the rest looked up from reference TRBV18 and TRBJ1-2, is NAGVMQNPRHLVRRRGQEARLRCSPMKGHSHVYWYRQLPEEGLKFMVYLQKENIIDESGMPKERFSAEFPKEGPSILRIQQVVRGDSAAYFCASSQQSYGYTFGSGTRLTVV.